The present TCR beta chain was sequenced within a study of CD8 T cells in Susac syndrome. Overall study findings and caveats: It was acknowledged in the study that the number of individuals who were included in its TCR sequencing and HLA analysis was relatively small. Clonal expansion involving Susac CD8+ cells peaked in TEMRA cells and active patients.

Patients with Susac syndrome met diagnostic criteria that were recently defined for definite or probable disease. Germline CDR1 ENHRY, CDR2 SYGVKD. The V end lost 11 bases, the J end lost 1 base, and 17 bases lay between the germline ends. This CDR3 is 14 amino acids long. Random hexamers primed reverse transcription of about 0.45 to 1 ug RNA. A multiplex approach, immunoSEQ multiplex PCR, amplified TCR beta CDR3 across 54 Vbeta and 13 Jbeta. TCRdb independently ran MiXCR on the immunoSEQ multiplex PCR reads; one entry per CDR3 protein. The sample shows 70,000 to 85,000 distinct CDR3 sequences, roughly 96% of them seen only once. To note about this clonotype: Antigen specificity is unknown.

The receptor was isolated from a human donor with Susac syndrome. This chain joins TRBV10-3 and TRBJ2-5; possibly TRBD1 or TRBD2 for D (5 bases each). Material for sequencing was CD8+ T cells from PBMCs. CDR3 protein: CASDGDAIQETQYF. CDR3 sequence (DNA): TGTGCCTCCGATGGGGACGCTATCCAAGAGACCCAGTACTTC.